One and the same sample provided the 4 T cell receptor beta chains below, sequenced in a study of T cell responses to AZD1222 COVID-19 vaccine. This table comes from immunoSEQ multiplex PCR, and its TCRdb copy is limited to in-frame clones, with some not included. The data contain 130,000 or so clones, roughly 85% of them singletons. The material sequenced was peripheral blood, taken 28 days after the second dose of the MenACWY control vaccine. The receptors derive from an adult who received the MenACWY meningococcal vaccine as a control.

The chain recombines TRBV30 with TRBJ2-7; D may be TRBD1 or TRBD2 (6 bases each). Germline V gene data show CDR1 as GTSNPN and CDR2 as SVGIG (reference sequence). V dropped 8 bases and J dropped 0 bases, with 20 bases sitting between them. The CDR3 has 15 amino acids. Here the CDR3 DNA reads TGTGCCGTAAACACACAAGGGGGGAACTCCTACGAGCAGTACTTC. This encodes CAVNTQGGNSYEQYF. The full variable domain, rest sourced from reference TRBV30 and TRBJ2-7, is SQTIHQWPATLVQPVGSPLSLECTVEGTSNPNLYWYRQAAGRGLQLLFYSVGIGQISSEVPQNLSASRPQDRQFILSSKKLLLSDSGFYLCAVNTQGGNSYEQYFGPGTRLTVT.

CDR3 nucleotide sequence: TGTGCCAGCAGTTACTCGGCGGAGAGAGGTGAAAAACTGTTTTTT. It encodes CASSYSAERGEKLFF. The chain recombines TRBV6-5 with TRBJ1-4; D is uncertain. V dropped 0 bases and J dropped 7 bases, with 12 bases sitting between them. The CDR3 totals 15 residues. Per germline, CDR1 MNHEY and CDR2 SVGAGI.

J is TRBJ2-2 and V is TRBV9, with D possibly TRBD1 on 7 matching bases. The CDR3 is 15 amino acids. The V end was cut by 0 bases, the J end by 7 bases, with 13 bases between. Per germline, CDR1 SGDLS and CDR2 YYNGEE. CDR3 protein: CASSVVRQGGGELFF. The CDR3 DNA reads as TGTGCCAGCAGCGTAGTGCGTCAGGGGGGCGGGGAGCTGTTTTTT.

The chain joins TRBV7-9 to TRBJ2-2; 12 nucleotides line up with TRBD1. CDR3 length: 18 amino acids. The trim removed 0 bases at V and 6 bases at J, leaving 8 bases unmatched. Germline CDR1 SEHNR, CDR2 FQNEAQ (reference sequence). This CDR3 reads CASSLAGQGARLAGELFF. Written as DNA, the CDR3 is TGTGCCAGCAGCTTAGCGGGACAGGGGGCGCGACTTGCCGGGGAGCTGTTTTTT.